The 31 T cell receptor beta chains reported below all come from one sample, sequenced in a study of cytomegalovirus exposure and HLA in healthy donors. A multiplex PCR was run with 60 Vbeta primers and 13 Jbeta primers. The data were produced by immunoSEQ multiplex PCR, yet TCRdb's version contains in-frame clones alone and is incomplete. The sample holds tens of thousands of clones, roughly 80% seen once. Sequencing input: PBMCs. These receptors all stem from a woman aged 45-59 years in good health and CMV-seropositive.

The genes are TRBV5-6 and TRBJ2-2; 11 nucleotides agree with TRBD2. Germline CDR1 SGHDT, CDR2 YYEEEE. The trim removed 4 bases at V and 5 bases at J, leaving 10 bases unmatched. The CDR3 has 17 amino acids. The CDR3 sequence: CASSHSGTSGFTGELFF. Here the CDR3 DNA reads TGTGCCAGCAGCCACTCCGGGACTAGCGGTTTTACCGGGGAGCTGTTTTTT.

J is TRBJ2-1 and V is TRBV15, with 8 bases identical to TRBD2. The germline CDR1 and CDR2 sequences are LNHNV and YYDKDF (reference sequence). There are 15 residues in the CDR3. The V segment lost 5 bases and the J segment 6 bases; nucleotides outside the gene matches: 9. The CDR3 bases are TGTGCCACCAGCGTCGGGAGGGCCATCTCCAATGAGCAGTTCTTC. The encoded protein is CATSVGRAISNEQFF.

The CDR3: CASSVGTGRPDTQYF. Written as DNA, the CDR3 is TGTGCCAGCAGTGTAGGGACAGGTCGTCCAGATACGCAGTATTTT. The chain combines TRBV6-4 with TRBJ2-3, with 8 bases lining up with TRBD1. With 4 bases clipped from V and 4 bases from J, the junction kept 7 bases outside the gene matches. Germline assignment: CDR1 MRHNA and CDR2 SNTAGT. This CDR3 is 15 amino acids long.

This CDR3 reads CASSQYRDRGKETQYF. In DNA, the CDR3 is TGCGCCAGCAGTCAATACCGGGACAGGGGAAAAGAGACCCAGTACTTC. V is TRBV23-1 and J is TRBJ2-5, with 10 bases aligning to TRBD1. TRBV23-1 is placed among ORFs of uncertain function. Unmatched junction bases numbered 5, after V lost 1 base and J lost 3 bases. The CDR3 runs 16 residues.

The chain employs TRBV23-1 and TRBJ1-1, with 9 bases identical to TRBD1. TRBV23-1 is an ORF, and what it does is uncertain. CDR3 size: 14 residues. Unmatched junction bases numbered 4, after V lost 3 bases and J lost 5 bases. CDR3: CASSQDRGMTEAFF. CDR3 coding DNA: TGCGCCAGCAGTCAGGACAGGGGTATGACTGAAGCTTTCTTT.

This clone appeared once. CDR3 amino acids: CASSRHPDWQETQYF. The CDR3 nucleotides are TGTGCCAGCTCACGCCATCCGGACTGGCAAGAGACCCAGTACTTC. This rearrangement joins TRBV18 to TRBJ2-5; D perhaps matches TRBD2 (5 bases). Per the germline V gene, CDR1 is KGHSH and CDR2 is LQKENI. This CDR3 spans 15 amino acids. V was trimmed by 4 bases and J by 2 bases, leaving 14 bases between them.

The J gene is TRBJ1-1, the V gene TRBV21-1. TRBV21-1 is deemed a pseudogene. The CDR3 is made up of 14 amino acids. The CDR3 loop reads CASSTSRRYTEAFF. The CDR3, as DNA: TGTGCCAGCAGCACTAGTCGTCGGTACACTGAAGCTTTCTTT.

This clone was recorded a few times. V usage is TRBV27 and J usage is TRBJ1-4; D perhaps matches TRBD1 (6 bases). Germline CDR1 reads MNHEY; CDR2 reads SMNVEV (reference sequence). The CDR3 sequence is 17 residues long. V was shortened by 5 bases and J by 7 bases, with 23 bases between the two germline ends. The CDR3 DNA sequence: TGTGCCAGCAGTAGACAGCGGCAGACAGGTGTACTTGAAAAACTGTTTTTT. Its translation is CASSRQRQTGVLEKLFF.

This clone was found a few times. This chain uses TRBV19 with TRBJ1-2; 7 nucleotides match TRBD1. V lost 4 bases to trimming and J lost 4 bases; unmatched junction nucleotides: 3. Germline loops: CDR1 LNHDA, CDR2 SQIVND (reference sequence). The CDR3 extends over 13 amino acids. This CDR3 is CASSRDRGYGYTF. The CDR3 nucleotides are TGTGCCAGTAGTAGGGACAGAGGCTATGGCTACACCTTC.

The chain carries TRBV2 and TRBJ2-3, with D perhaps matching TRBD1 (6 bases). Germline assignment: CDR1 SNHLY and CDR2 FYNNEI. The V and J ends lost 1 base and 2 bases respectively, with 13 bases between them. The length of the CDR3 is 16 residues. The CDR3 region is CASSEVGQILTDTQYF. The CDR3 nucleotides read TGTGCCAGCAGTGAAGTGGGACAAATTCTCACAGATACGCAGTATTTT.

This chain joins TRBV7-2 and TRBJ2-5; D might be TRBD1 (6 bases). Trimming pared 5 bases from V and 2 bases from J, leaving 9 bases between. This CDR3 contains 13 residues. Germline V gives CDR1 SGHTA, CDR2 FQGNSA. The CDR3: CASSPDRQETQYF. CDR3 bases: TGTGCCAGCAGCCCAGACAGGCAAGAGACCCAGTACTTC.

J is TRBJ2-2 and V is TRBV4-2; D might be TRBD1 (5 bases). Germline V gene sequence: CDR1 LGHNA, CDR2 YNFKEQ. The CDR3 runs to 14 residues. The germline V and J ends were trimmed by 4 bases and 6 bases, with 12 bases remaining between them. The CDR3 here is CASSLGQNAGELFF. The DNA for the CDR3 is TGTGCCAGCAGCCTCGGACAAAACGCCGGGGAGCTGTTTTTT.

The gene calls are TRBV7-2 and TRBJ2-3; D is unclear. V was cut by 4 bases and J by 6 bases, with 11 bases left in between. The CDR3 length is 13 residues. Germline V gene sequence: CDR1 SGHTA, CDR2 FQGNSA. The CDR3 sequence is CASSSSGPDTQYF. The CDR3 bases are TGTGCCAGCAGCTCTTCTGGGCCGGATACGCAGTATTTT.

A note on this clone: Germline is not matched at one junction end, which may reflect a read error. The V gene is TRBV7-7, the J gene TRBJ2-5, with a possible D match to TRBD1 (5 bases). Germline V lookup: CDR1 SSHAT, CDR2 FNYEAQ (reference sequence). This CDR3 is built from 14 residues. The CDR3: CASSLDSSQETQYF. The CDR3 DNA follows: TGTGCTAGCAGCCTCGACAGCTCCCAAGAGACCCAGTACTTC.

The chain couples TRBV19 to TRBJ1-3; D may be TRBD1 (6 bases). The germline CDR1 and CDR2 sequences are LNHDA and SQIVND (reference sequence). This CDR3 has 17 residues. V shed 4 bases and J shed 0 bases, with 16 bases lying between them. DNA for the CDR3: TGTGCCAGTAGTACGGGAGGGGGATTTCTCTCTGGAAACACCATATATTTT. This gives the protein CASSTGGGFLSGNTIYF.

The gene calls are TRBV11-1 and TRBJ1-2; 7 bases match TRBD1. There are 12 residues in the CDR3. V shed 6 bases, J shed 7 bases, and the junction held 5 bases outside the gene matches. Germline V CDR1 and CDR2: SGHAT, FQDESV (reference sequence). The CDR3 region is CASSHDRAGYTF. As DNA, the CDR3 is TGTGCCAGCAGTCACGACAGGGCTGGCTACACCTTC.

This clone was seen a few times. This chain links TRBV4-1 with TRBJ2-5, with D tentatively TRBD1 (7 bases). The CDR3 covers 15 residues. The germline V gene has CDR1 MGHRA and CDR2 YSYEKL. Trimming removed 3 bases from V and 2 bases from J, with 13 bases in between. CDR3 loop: CASSQAGQLQETQYF. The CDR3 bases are TGCGCCAGCAGCCAGGCGGGACAGCTTCAAGAGACCCAGTACTTC.

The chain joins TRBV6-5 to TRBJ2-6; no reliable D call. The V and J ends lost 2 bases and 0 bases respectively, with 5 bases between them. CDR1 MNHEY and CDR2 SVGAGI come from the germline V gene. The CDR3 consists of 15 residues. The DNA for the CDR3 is TGTGCCAGCAGTTACATCCGCTCTGGGGCCAACGTCCTGACTTTC. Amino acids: CASSYIRSGANVLTF.

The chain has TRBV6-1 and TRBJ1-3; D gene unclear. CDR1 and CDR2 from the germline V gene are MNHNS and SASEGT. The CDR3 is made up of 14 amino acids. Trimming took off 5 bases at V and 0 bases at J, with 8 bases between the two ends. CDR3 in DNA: TGTGCCAGCAGTCGGAGAAGCTCTGGAAACACCATATATTTT. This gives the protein CASSRRSSGNTIYF.

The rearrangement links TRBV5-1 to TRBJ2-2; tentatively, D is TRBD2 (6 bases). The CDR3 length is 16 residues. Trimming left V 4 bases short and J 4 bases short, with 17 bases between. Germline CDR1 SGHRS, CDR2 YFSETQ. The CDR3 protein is CASSTVAALGTGELFF. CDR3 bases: TGCGCCAGCAGCACCGTAGCGGCCTTGGGCACCGGGGAGCTGTTTTTT.

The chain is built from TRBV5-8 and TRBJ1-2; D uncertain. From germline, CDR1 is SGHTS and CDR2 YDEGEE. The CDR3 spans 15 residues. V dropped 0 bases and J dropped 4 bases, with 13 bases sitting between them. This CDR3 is CASSLGGSGGYGYTF. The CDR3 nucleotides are TGTGCCAGCAGCTTGGGAGGCAGCGGTGGCTATGGCTACACCTTC.

CDR3 sequence: CASSLLAIGNTEAFF. The CDR3 DNA follows: TGCGCCAGCAGCTTGCTAGCTATAGGGAACACTGAAGCTTTCTTT. This chain connects TRBV5-1 to TRBJ1-1; no clear D gene. The CDR3 length is 15 residues. V lost 1 base and J lost 1, with 11 bases in between. Germline CDR1 reads SGHRS; CDR2 reads YFSETQ.

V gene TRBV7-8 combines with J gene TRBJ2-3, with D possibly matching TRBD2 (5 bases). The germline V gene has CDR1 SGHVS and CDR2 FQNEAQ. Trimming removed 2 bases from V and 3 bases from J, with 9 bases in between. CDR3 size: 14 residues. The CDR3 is CASSLQPGTDTQYF. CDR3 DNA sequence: TGTGCCAGCAGCTTACAGCCGGGGACAGATACGCAGTATTTT.

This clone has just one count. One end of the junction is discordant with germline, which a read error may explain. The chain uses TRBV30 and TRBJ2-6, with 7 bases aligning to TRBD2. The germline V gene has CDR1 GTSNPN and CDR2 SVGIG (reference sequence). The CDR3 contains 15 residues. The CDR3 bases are TGTGCCCGGAGGGGAGGGAAGACTGGGGCCAACGTCCTGACTTTC. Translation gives CARRGGKTGANVLTF.

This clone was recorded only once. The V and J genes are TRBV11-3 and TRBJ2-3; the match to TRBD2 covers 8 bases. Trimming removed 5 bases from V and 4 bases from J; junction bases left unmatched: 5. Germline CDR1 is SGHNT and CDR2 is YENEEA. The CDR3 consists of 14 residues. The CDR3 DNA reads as TGTGCCAGCAGCAGGACTAGCAGGTCAGATACGCAGTATTTT. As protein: CASSRTSRSDTQYF.

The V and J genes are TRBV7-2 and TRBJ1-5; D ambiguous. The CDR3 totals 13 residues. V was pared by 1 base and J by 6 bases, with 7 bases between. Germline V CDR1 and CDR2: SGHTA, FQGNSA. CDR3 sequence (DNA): TGTGCCAGCAGCTTAGACAGTAGTCAGCCCCAGCATTTT. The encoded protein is CASSLDSSQPQHF.

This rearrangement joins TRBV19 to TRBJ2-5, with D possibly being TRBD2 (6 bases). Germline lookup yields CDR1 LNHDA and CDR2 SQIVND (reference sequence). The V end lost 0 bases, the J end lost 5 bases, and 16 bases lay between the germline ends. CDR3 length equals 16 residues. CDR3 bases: TGTGCCAGTAGTATAGATCACGGTGGAGGGAGGGAGACCCAGTACTTC. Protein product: CASSIDHGGGRETQYF.

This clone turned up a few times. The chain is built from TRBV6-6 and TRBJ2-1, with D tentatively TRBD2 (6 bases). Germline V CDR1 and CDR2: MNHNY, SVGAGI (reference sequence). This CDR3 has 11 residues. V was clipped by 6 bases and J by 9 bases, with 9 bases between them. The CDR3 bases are TGTGCCAGCAGCAAGGGAGGTGAGCAGTTCTTC. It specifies CASSKGGEQFF.

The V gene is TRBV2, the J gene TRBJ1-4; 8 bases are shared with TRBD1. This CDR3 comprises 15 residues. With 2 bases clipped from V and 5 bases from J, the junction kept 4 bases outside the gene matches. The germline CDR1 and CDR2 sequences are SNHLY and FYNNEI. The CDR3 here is CASSELRTGNEKLFF. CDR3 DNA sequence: TGTGCCAGCAGTGAACTCCGGACAGGGAATGAAAAACTGTTTTTT.

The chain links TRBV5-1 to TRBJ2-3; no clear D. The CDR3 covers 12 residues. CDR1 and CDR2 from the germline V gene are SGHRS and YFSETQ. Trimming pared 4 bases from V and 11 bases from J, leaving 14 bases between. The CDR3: CASSLPTSLQYF. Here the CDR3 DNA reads TGCGCCAGCAGCCTCCCGACTTCTCTGCAGTATTTT.

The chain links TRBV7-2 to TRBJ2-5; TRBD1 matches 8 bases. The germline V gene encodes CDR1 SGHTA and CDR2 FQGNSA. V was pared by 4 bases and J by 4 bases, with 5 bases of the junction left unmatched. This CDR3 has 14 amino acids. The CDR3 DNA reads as TGTGCCAGCAGCTCCGGACAGGGAGCAGAGACCCAGTACTTC. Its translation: CASSSGQGAETQYF.